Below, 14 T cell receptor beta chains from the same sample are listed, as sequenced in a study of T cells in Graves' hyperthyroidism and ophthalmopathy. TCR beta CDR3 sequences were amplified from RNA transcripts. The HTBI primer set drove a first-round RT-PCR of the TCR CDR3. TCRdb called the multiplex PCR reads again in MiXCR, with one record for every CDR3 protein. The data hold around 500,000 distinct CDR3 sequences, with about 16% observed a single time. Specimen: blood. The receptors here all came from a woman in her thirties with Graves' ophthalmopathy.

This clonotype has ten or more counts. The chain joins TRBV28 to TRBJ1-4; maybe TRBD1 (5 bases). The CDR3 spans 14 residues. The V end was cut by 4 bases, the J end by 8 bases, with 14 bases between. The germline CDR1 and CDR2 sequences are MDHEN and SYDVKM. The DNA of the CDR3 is TGTGCCAGCAGTTCGGGACCGGGGAAGGAAAAACTGTTTTTT. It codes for CASSSGPGKEKLFF.

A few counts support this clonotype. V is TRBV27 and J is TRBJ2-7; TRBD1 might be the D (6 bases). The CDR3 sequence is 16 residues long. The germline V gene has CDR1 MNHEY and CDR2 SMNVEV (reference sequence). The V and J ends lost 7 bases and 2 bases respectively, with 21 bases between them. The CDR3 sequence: CASISTPGTWPYEQYF. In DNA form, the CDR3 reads TGTGCCAGCATCAGTACTCCCGGGACATGGCCCTACGAGCAGTACTTC.

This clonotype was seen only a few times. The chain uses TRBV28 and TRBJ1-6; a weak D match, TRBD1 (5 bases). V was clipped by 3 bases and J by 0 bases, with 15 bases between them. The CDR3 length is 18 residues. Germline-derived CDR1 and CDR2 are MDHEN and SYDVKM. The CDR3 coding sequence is TGTGCCAGCAGTTTCGGACACCACTTCAGCTCCTATAATTCACCCCTCCACTTT. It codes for CASSFGHHFSSYNSPLHF.

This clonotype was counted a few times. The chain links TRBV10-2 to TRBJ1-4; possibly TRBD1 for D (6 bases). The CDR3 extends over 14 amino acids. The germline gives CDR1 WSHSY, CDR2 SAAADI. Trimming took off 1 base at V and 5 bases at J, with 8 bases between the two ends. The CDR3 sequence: CASSEWGRNEKLFF. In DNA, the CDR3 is TGCGCCAGCAGTGAGTGGGGGCGGAATGAAAAACTGTTTTTT.

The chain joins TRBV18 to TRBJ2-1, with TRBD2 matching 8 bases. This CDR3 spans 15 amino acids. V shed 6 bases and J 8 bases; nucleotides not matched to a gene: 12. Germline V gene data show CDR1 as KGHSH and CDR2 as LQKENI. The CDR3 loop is CASSDSSGRWDEQFF. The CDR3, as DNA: TGTGCCAGCTCCGATTCAAGCGGGAGATGGGATGAGCAGTTCTTC. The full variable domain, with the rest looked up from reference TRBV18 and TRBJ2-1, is NAGVMQNPRHLVRRRGQEARLRCSPMKGHSHVYWYRQLPEEGLKFMVYLQKENIIDESGMPKERFSAEFPKEGPSILRIQQVVRGDSAAYFCASSDSSGRWDEQFFGPGTRLTVL.

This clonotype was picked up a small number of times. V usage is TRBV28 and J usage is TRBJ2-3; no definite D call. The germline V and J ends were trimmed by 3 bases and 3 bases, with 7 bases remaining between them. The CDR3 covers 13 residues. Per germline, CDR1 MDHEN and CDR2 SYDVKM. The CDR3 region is CASSFDDTDTQYF. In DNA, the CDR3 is TGTGCCAGCAGTTTTGACGATACAGATACGCAGTATTTT.

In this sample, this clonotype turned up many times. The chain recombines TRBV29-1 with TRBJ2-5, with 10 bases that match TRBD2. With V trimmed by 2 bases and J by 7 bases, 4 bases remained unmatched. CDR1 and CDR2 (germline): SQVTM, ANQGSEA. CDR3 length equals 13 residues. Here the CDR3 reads CSVERAGGGTQYF. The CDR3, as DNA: TGCAGCGTTGAAAGAGCGGGAGGGGGGACCCAGTACTTC.

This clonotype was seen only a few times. This CDR3 is CSVGDRGNYGYTF. In DNA, the CDR3 is TGCAGCGTTGGGGACAGGGGGAACTATGGCTACACCTTC. This chain uses TRBV29-1 with TRBJ1-2; 11 bases align to TRBD1. Germline-derived CDR1 and CDR2 are SQVTM and ANQGSEA. The CDR3 covers 13 residues. Trimming took 4 bases from V and 2 from J; bases not matched to a gene: 0.

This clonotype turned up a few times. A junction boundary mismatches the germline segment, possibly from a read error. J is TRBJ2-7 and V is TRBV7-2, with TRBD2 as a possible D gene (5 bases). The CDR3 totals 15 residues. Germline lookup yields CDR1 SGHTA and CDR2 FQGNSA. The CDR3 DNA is TGTGCCAGCAGTCCATCCTCGGGGAGCTCCTACGAGCAGCACTTC. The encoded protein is CASSPSSGSSYEQHF.

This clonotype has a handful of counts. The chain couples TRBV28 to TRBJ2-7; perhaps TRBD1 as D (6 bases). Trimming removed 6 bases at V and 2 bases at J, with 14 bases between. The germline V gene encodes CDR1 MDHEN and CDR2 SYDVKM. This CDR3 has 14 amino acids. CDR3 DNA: TGTGCCAGCAGAAAAAACAGGGACCCCTACGAGCAGTACTTC. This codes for CASRKNRDPYEQYF.

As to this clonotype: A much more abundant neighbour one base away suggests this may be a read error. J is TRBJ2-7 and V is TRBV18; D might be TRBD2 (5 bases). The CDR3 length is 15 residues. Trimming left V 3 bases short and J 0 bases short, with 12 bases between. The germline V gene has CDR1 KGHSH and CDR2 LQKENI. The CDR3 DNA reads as TGTGCCAGCTCACCCTCGGAGGCTCCCTCCTACGAGCAGTACTTC. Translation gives CASSPSEAPSYEQYF. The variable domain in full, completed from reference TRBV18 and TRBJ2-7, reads NAGVMQNPRHLVRRRGQEARLRCSPMKGHSHVYWYRQLPEEGLKFMVYLQKENIIDESGMPKERFSAEFPKEGPSILRIQQVVRGDSAAYFCASSPSEAPSYEQYFGPGTRLTVT.

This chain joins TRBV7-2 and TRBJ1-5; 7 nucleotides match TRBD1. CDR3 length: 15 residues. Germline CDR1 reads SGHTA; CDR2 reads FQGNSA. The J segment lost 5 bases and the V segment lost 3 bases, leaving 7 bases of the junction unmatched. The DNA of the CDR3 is TGTGCCAGCAGCTTTACCGGGACAGCCTATCAGCCCCAGCATTTT. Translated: CASSFTGTAYQPQHF.

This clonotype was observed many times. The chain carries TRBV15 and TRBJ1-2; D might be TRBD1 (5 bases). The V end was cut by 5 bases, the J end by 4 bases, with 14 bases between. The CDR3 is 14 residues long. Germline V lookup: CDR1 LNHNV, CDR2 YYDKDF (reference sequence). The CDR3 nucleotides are TGTGCCACCAGCCGCCCGGGGACCTTCTATGGCTACACCTTC. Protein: CATSRPGTFYGYTF.

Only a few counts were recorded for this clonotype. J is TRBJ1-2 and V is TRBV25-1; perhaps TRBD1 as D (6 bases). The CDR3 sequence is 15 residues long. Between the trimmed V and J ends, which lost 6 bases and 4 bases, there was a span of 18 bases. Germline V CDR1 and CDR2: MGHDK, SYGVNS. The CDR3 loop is CASSSGGGEIYGYTF. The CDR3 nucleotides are TGTGCCAGCAGCTCTGGGGGGGGCGAGATCTATGGCTACACCTTC.